Each of the 11 T cell receptor beta chains below was sequenced from the same sample in a study of blood T cell repertoires in COVID-19. Profiling relied on immunoSEQ multiplex PCR, and the TCRdb table lists in-frame clones only, not all of them. The table lists around 130,000 clones, about four fifths of them singletons. The source material was peripheral blood. The receptors originated from a human donor in a cohort sampled during active COVID-19.

This sequence joins TRBV7-6 and TRBJ2-7; 7 bases align to TRBD1. The CDR3 sequence is 18 residues long. Losses at the gene ends were 1 base for V and 4 bases for J; bases not matched to a gene: 16. Looked up from germline, CDR1 is SGHVS and CDR2 is FNYEAQ. CDR3 nucleotides: TGTGCCAGCAGCTTAGTAGTGCCCCCTGAGGGGGCCACGTACGAGCAGTACTTC. It encodes CASSLVVPPEGATYEQYF. Variable domain in full (rest from reference TRBV7-6 and TRBJ2-7): GAGVSQSPRYKVTKRGQDVALRCDPISGHVSLYWYRQALGQGPEFLTYFNYEAQQDKSGLPNDRFSAERPEGSISTLTIQRTEQRDSAMYRCASSLVVPPEGATYEQYFGPGTRLTVT.

The rearrangement joins TRBV19 to TRBJ1-6, with TRBD1 matching 8 bases. The CDR3 contains 15 residues. Trimming cost V 5 bases and J 2 bases; bases outside gene matches: 2. Per germline, CDR1 LNHDA and CDR2 SQIVND (reference sequence). In nucleotides, the CDR3 is TGTGCCAGTAGTCCGGGACAGGCCTATAATTCACCCCTCCACTTT. Protein: CASSPGQAYNSPLHF.

The chain employs TRBV6-5 and TRBJ2-2; weak D call: TRBD2 (6 bases). The ends were cut back, 10 bases at V and 2 bases at J, with 14 bases in the middle. This CDR3 is 14 amino acids long. Germline V CDR1 and CDR2: MNHEY, SVGAGI. The CDR3 here is CAIRDSPNTGELFF. CDR3 DNA sequence: TGTGCCATTCGGGACTCCCCCAACACCGGGGAGCTGTTTTTT.

The rearrangement uses TRBV5-1 and TRBJ2-3; D might be TRBD1 (6 bases). Trimming cost V 0 bases and J 6 bases, with 17 bases left between them. CDR3 length: 16 residues. Looked up from germline, CDR1 is SGHRS and CDR2 is YFSETQ. In DNA form, the CDR3 reads TGCGCCAGCAGCTTGGGTGGGGGCCTCCGAAGTGATACGCAGTATTTT. As protein: CASSLGGGLRSDTQYF. The full variable domain, completed using reference TRBV5-1 and TRBJ2-3, is KAGVTQTPRYLIKTRGQQVTLSCSPISGHRSVSWYQQTPGQGLQFLFEYFSETQRNKGNFPGRFSGRQFSNSRSEMNVSTLELGDSALYLCASSLGGGLRSDTQYFGPGTRLTVL.

The J gene is TRBJ2-7, the V gene TRBV13; TRBD2 aligns across 7 bases. This CDR3 has 12 residues. The J segment lost 7 bases and the V segment lost 5 bases, leaving 5 bases of the junction unmatched. Germline-derived CDR1 and CDR2 are PRHDT and FYEKMQ (reference sequence). Written as DNA, the CDR3 is TGTGCCAGCAGCCCGGGACTAAAAGAGCAGTACTTC. Protein sequence: CASSPGLKEQYF.

The chain links TRBV2 to TRBJ1-2, with D uncertain. V was clipped by 4 bases and J by 5 bases, with 5 bases between them. Germline lookup yields CDR1 SNHLY and CDR2 FYNNEI. This CDR3 is 11 amino acids long. Here the CDR3 reads CASSVLYGYTF. The CDR3 coding sequence is TGTGCCAGCAGTGTCCTATATGGCTACACCTTC. Based on the CDR3 plus reference TRBV2 and TRBJ1-2, the full variable domain is EPEVTQTPSHQVTQMGQEVILRCVPISNHLYFYWYRQILGQKVEFLVSFYNNEISEKSEIFDDQFSVERPDGSNFTLKIRSTKLEDSAMYFCASSVLYGYTFGSGTRLTVV.

V gene TRBV5-6 combines with J gene TRBJ2-7; D is possibly TRBD2 (6 bases). Germline V gene data show CDR1 as SGHDT and CDR2 as YYEEEE. The CDR3 has 12 amino acids. V was clipped by 3 bases and J by 6 bases, with 10 bases between them. In DNA, the CDR3 is TGTGCCAGCAGCTCCGGGGGTCTCGAGCAGTACTTC. This sequence encodes CASSSGGLEQYF.

V usage is TRBV5-1 and J usage is TRBJ2-1, with TRBD2 matching over 7 bases. Germline V lookup: CDR1 SGHRS, CDR2 YFSETQ. This CDR3 is 18 amino acids long. The V and J ends lost 4 bases and 0 bases, in that order; junction bases with no gene match: 13. CDR3 nucleotides: TGCGCCAGCAGCCCCGTTAGGTGGGGCGGGAGCTCCTACAATGAGCAGTTCTTC. Translating gives CASSPVRWGGSSYNEQFF.

This clone was counted a few times. As DNA, the CDR3 is TGTGCCATCACGGGACAGGTCACAGATACGCAGTATTTT. This encodes CAITGQVTDTQYF. The V and J genes are TRBV10-3 and TRBJ2-3, with 8 bases identical to TRBD1. This CDR3 spans 13 amino acids. From germline, CDR1 is ENHRY and CDR2 SYGVKD. The V and J ends lost 7 bases and 2 bases, in that order; junction bases with no gene match: 2.

The chain is built from TRBV2 and TRBJ2-1; TRBD1 aligns across 8 bases. The CDR3 sequence is 19 residues long. The junction had 22 bases not matched to a gene; V was cut back by 6 bases and J by 6 bases. Germline-derived CDR1 and CDR2 are SNHLY and FYNNEI. The CDR3 is CASRGRDRSPSDVGNEQFF. In DNA form, the CDR3 reads TGTGCCAGCAGGGGGCGGGACAGGTCCCCCTCCGACGTGGGCAATGAGCAGTTCTTC.

The chain couples TRBV10-1 to TRBJ2-5, with 9 bases matching TRBD2. This CDR3 region has 13 residues. The junction had 5 bases not matched to a gene; V was cut back by 8 bases and J by 4 bases. Germline V gene data show CDR1 as WNHNN and CDR2 as SYGVQD (reference sequence). In DNA form, the CDR3 reads TGCGCCAGCTTACCGGGACTAGCAGAGACCCAGTACTTC. Protein product: CASLPGLAETQYF.